The 18 T cell receptor beta chains in this list originate from one sample, sequenced in a study of glioma-infiltrating T cells. Amplification of TCR alpha and beta CDR3 regions from RNA used iRepertoire nested multiplex PCR. TCRdb called the multiplex PCR reads again in MiXCR, with one record for every CDR3 protein. This repertoire shows some 16,000 distinct CDR3 sequences, over 45% found once; its top ten account for about 40%. Sequences were obtained from glioma tissue, nonneoplastic brain tissue, or PBMCs (not recorded which). The receptors were sampled from a human donor with low-grade glioma or glioblastoma, undergoing nonglioma brain surgery, or in good health (not recorded which).

The genes are TRBV29-1 and TRBJ2-3, with 7 positions matching TRBD2. The V gene's germline CDR1 is SQVTM and CDR2 ANQGSEA. There are 14 residues in the CDR3. V lost 7 bases, J lost 0 bases, and 7 bases stayed unmatched. This CDR3 reads CSGDLAASTDTQYF. CDR3 sequence (DNA): TGCAGCGGTGACCTAGCGGCTAGCACAGATACGCAGTATTTT.

The chain recombines TRBV10-2 with TRBJ1-5, with D unresolved. Trimming removed 2 bases from V and 3 bases from J, with 11 bases in between. Germline V gene lookup returns CDR1 WSHSY and CDR2 SAAADI. The CDR3 contains 15 residues. CDR3 in DNA: TGCGCCAGCAGTGAGCTTTGGGCGAACAATCAGCCCCAGCATTTT. Amino acid sequence: CASSELWANNQPQHF.

In its sample, this clonotype is hyperexpanded. The J gene is TRBJ2-5, the V gene TRBV7-8, with 8 bases matching TRBD2. Looked up from germline, CDR1 is SGHVS and CDR2 is FQNEAQ. The CDR3 consists of 16 residues. With 4 bases clipped from V and 5 bases from J, the junction kept 12 bases outside the gene matches. CDR3 bases: TGTGCCAGCAGCTGGGCGCTAGCGGGTGCGGGGGAGACCCAGTACTTC. Protein sequence: CASSWALAGAGETQYF.

J is TRBJ1-5 and V is TRBV20-1, with unresolved D. The V gene's germline CDR1 is DFQATT and CDR2 SNEGSKA (reference sequence). There are 13 residues in the CDR3. The ends were cut back, 3 bases at V and 7 bases at J, with 13 bases in the middle. CDR3 loop: CSASPIRSQPQHF. CDR3 in DNA: TGCAGTGCTAGCCCTATTCGGAGCCAGCCCCAGCATTTT.

V is TRBV20-1 and J is TRBJ2-1; possible D gene TRBD2, 6 bases. V lost 1 base and J lost 6, with 13 bases in between. Germline CDR1 reads DFQATT; CDR2 reads SNEGSKA (reference sequence). CDR3 length: 14 amino acids. CDR3 sequence reads: CSARVGLNRNEQFF. In DNA, the CDR3 is TGCAGTGCTAGAGTAGGACTAAACCGCAATGAGCAGTTCTTC.

The genes are TRBV6-2 or TRBV6-3 and TRBJ1-5; D is perhaps TRBD1 (6 bases). Trimming stripped 1 base from V and 11 bases from J, with 15 bases between. Germline CDR1 reads MNHEY; CDR2 reads SVGEGT. The CDR3 has 14 residues. CDR3 residues: CASSYWDTSSAQHF. Written as DNA, the CDR3 is TGTGCCAGCAGTTACTGGGACACGTCATCTGCCCAGCATTTT.

The chain has TRBV5-4 and TRBJ1-1, with D maybe TRBD1 (5 bases). Germline V gene lookup returns CDR1 SGHNT and CDR2 YYREEE (reference sequence). Trimming removed 3 bases from V and 1 base from J, with 13 bases in between. The CDR3 length is 15 residues. CDR3 sequence: CASSSDMLPNTEAFF. CDR3 DNA: TGTGCCAGCAGCTCGGACATGTTACCGAACACTGAAGCTTTCTTT.

The chain combines TRBV20-1 with TRBJ2-7; perhaps TRBD2 as D (6 bases). Looked up from germline, CDR1 is DFQATT and CDR2 is SNEGSKA (reference sequence). The CDR3 runs to 12 residues. The CDR3 nucleotides are TGCAGAGTGACCGGGACTCCTATCGAGCAGTACTTC. Translating it yields CRVTGTPIEQYF.

This clonotype was picked up one time. The V and J genes are TRBV2 and TRBJ1-1; no clear D. Germline lookup yields CDR1 SNHLY and CDR2 FYNNEI. The CDR3 covers 13 residues. V lost 4 bases and J lost 4, with 10 bases in between. The CDR3 DNA is TGTGCCAGCAGTGGCGCGAGGTTCACTGAAGCTTTCTTT. Residues: CASSGARFTEAFF.

This clonotype came up a few times. The rearrangement links TRBV20-1 to TRBJ1-2, with D uncertain. V dropped 8 bases and J dropped 7 bases, with 14 bases sitting between them. The CDR3 is 11 amino acids. Germline V lookup: CDR1 DFQATT, CDR2 SNEGSKA (reference sequence). The CDR3 sequence: CSTTRVAGYTF. The CDR3 nucleotides read TGCAGTACTACCCGCGTGGCTGGCTACACCTTC.

For this clonotype: One junction end does not reproduce the germline sequence, and a read error may be involved. The rearrangement links TRBV19 to TRBJ2-2; 11 bases are shared with TRBD2. Per germline, CDR1 LNHDA and CDR2 SQIVND (reference sequence). This CDR3 spans 16 amino acids. CDR3 sequence reads: CARSAGTSGYTGELFF. The CDR3 nucleotides read TGTGCCCGTAGTGCCGGGACTAGCGGATACACCGGGGAGCTGTTTTTT.

The chain recombines TRBV6-5 with TRBJ2-3, with D unclear. The V end was cut by 5 bases, the J end by 5 bases, with 8 bases between. The CDR3 loop spans 12 amino acids. Germline-derived CDR1 and CDR2 are MNHEY and SVGAGI. CDR3 DNA sequence: TGTGCCAGCAGTATCTGGATAGATACGCAGTATTTT. Protein sequence: CASSIWIDTQYF.

The chain couples TRBV18 to TRBJ1-1; 8 bases agree with TRBD1. V lost 4 bases, J lost 4 bases, and 11 bases stayed unmatched. CDR3 size: 16 residues. Per the germline V gene, CDR1 is KGHSH and CDR2 is LQKENI. CDR3 DNA: TGTGCCAGCTCACTTATCGGACAGGGCGTGGGCACTGAAGCTTTCTTT. This encodes CASSLIGQGVGTEAFF.

This chain joins TRBV6-9 and TRBJ2-7; 10 bases align to TRBD1. Looked up from germline, CDR1 is MNHGY and CDR2 is SVAAGI. The CDR3 length is 15 residues. After removal of 3 bases from V and 3 bases from J, the junction contained 5 bases not matched to a gene. The CDR3 nucleotides read TGTGCCAGCAGTTACGTAAGGGACAGGGGCTACGAGCAGTACTTC. Protein: CASSYVRDRGYEQYF.

The gene calls are TRBV14 and TRBJ1-1, with TRBD1 matching over 7 bases. CDR1 and CDR2 from the germline V gene are SGHDN and FVKESK. The CDR3 loop spans 16 amino acids. Losses at the gene ends were 4 bases for V and 4 bases for J; bases not matched to a gene: 12. CDR3 in amino acids: CASSPPQGVVGTEAFF. The CDR3 bases are TGTGCCAGCAGCCCTCCCCAGGGGGTAGTGGGCACTGAAGCTTTCTTT.

In its sample, this clonotype was seen a few times. V usage is TRBV19 and J usage is TRBJ2-3; no reliable D call. The CDR3 runs to 15 residues. Germline loops: CDR1 LNHDA, CDR2 SQIVND (reference sequence). The germline V and J ends were trimmed by 1 base and 2 bases, with 10 bases remaining between them. Here the CDR3 DNA reads TGTGCCAGTAGTATAGGACTTTTTTCCACAGATACGCAGTATTTT. It is translated as CASSIGLFSTDTQYF.

The J gene is TRBJ1-5, the V gene TRBV4-2, with 9 positions matching TRBD1. The junction had 4 bases not matched to a gene; V was cut back by 0 bases and J by 7 bases. CDR3 length: 15 residues. Germline assignment: CDR1 LGHNA and CDR2 YNFKEQ. CDR3 in DNA: TGTGCCAGCAGCCAAGAGGGACAGGGTGGACAGCCCCAGCATTTT. Protein sequence: CASSQEGQGGQPQHF.

The chain carries TRBV2 and TRBJ1-2; 9 bases fit TRBD1. The germline CDR1 and CDR2 sequences are SNHLY and FYNNEI. There are 13 residues in the CDR3. The junction had 5 bases not matched to a gene; V was cut back by 8 bases and J by 4 bases. CDR3 residues: CASVRQGGYGYTF. The CDR3 DNA sequence: TGTGCCAGCGTAAGACAGGGGGGCTATGGCTACACCTTC.